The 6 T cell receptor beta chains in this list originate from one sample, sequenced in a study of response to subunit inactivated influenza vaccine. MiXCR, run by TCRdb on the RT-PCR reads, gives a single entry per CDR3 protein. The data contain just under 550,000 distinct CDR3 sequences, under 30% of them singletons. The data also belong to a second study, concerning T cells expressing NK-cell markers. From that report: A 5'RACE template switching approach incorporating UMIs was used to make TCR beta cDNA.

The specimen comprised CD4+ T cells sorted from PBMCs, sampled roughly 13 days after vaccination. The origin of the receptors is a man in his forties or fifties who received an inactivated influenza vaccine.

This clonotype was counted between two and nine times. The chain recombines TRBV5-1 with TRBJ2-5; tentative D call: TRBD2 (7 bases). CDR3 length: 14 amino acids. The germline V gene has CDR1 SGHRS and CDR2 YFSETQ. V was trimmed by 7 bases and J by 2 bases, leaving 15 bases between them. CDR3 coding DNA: TGCGCCAGCCAACAACAGGGAGGGCAAGAGACCCAGTACTTC. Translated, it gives CASQQQGGQETQYF.

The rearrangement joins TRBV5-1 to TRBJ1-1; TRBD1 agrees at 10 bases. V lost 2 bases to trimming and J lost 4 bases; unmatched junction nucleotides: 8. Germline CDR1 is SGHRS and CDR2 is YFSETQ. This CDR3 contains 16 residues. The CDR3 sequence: CASSFGTGVLSTEAFF. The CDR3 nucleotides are TGCGCCAGCAGCTTCGGGACAGGGGTTTTGAGCACTGAAGCTTTCTTT.

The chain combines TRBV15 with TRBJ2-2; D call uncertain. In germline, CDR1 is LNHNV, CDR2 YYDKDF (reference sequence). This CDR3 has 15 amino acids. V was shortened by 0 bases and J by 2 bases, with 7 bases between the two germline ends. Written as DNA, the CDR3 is TGTGCCACCAGCAGAGATATACAAAACACCGGGGAGCTGTTTTTT. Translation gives CATSRDIQNTGELFF.

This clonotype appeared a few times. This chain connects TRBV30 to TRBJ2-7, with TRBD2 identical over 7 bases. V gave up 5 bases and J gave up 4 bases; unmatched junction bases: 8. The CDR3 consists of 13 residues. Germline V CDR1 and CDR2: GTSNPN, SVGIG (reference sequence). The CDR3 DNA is TGTGCCTGGGAGCGTTCGGGGGGTTACGAGCAGTACTTC. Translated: CAWERSGGYEQYF.

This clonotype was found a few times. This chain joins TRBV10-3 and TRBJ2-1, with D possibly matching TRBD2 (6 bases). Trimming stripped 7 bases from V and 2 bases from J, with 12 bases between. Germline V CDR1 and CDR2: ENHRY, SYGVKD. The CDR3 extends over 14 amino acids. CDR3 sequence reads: CAITMGGPYNEQFF. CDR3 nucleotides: TGTGCCATCACAATGGGAGGTCCCTACAATGAGCAGTTCTTC.

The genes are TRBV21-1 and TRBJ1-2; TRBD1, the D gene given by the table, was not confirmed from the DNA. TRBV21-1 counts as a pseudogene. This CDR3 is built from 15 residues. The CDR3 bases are TGTGCCAGCAGCAATACCGGGACAACTAACTATGGCTACACCTTC. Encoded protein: CASSNTGTTNYGYTF.